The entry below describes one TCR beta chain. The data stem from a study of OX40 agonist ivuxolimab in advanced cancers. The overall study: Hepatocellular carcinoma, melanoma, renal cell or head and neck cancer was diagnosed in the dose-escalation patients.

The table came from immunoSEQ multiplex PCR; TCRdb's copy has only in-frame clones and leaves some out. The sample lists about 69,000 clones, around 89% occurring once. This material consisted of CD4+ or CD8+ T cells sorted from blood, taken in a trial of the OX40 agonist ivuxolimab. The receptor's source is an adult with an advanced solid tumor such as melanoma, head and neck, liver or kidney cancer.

CDR3 amino acids: CATGLAYEQYF. The CDR3 DNA follows: TGTGCCACTGGACTAGCATACGAGCAGTACTTC. The genes are TRBV10-3 and TRBJ2-7, with 8 bases aligning to TRBD2. V was pared by 10 bases and J by 4 bases, with 3 bases of the junction left unmatched. CDR1 ENHRY and CDR2 SYGVKD come from the germline V gene. CDR3 size: 11 residues.